These T cell receptor beta chains were read from a single sample in a study of control samples from healthy donors and cancer patients. Using immunoSEQ multiplex PCR, the repertoire was profiled, and TCRdb retains in-frame clones only, with some absent. The data show around 130,000 clones, about 87% seen once. The sample taken for sequencing was blood. These receptors were collected from a man aged 30-40 years in good health. CDR3s include the opening cysteine and the closing phenylalanine or tryptophan. The D gene is left open where the match is weak. Rows may omit the clone size; those that give it use once, few, many or a size class.

>-|TRBV11-3|TRBJ2-1|15|TRBD1
TGTGCCAGCAGCTTTGGACAGGGCCCCTACAATGAGCAGTTCTTC
CASSFGQGPYNEQFF
>-|TRBV5-1|TRBJ2-1|15|-
TGCGCCAGCACCGCTCAGGTAGGCTCCTACAATGAGCAGTTCTTC
CASTAQVGSYNEQFF
>-|TRBV5-1|TRBJ1-3|13|-
TGCGCCAGCAGCTTGCGACCTGGAAACACCATATATTTT
CASSLRPGNTIYF
>-|TRBV6-1|TRBJ1-2|13|-
TGTGCCAGCAGCCCCCCCTATGTCGATGGCTACACCTTC
CASSPPYVDGYTF
>-|TRBV2|TRBJ1-5|17|-
TGTGCCAGCAGTGAAGGCAGCAAAGGGTTGAGCAATCAGCCCCAGCATTTT
CASSEGSKGLSNQPQHF
>few|TRBV7-9|TRBJ1-4|14|-
TGTGCCAGCCGACTCAAAGGCCCTAATGAAAAACTGTTTTTT
CASRLKGPNEKLFF
>-|TRBV7-6|TRBJ2-5|18|-
TGTGCCAGCAGCTTAAGGTCCTATGTCAGGGGGGTTCCAGAGACCCAGTACTTC
CASSLRSYVRGVPETQYF
>-|TRBV5-1|TRBJ1-4|13|-
TGCGCCAGCAGTCCAGGGGTGGATGAAAAACTGTTTTTT
CASSPGVDEKLFF
>-|TRBV19|TRBJ2-2|14|-
TGTGCCAGTAGTATAGTAGAAAACACCGGGGAGCTGTTTTTT
CASSIVENTGELFF
>-|TRBV11-2|TRBJ2-1|16|TRBD1
TGTGCCAGCAGCCTCCGGACAGGGGGTTCCTACAATGAGCAGTTCTTC
CASSLRTGGSYNEQFF
>-|TRBV5-1|TRBJ1-3|12|-
TGCGCCAGCAGCACGGGTAGGAACACCATATATTTT
CASSTGRNTIYF
>-|TRBV14|TRBJ1-1|12|-
TGTGCCAGCAGCCAAGGATGGTCTGAAGCTTTCTTT
CASSQGWSEAFF
>-|TRBV5-1|TRBJ1-1|15|-
TGCGCCAGCAGCTGGGGAGGCAGGGACGTCACTGAAGCTTTCTTT
CASSWGGRDVTEAFF
>-|TRBV7-2|TRBJ1-3|13|TRBD1
TGTGCCAGCAGCTTAGCGACAGGGAACACCATATATTTT
CASSLATGNTIYF
>once|TRBV13|TRBJ1-1|11|-
TGTGCCAGCAGCTTAGAGGGTGAAGCTTTCTTT
CASSLEGEAFF
>-|TRBV3-1/TRBV3-2|TRBJ1-3|13|-
TGTGCCAGCAGCCAACCGGCACGTGACACCATATATTTT
CASSQPARDTIYF
>-|TRBV9|TRBJ2-5|15|-
TGTGCCAGCAGCGCGGGACACGACGGGAAAGAGACCCAGTACTTC
CASSAGHDGKETQYF
>once|TRBV12-3/TRBV12-4|TRBJ1-2|13|TRBD1
TGTGCCAGCACTTCGGGACAGGGGAGCGGCTACACCTTC
CASTSGQGSGYTF
>-|TRBV3-1/TRBV3-2|TRBJ2-2|19|TRBD1
TGTGCCAGCAGCCAAGGTCCTCCGGGACAGGGACCCCACACCGGGGAGCTGTTTTTT
CASSQGPPGQGPHTGELFF
>-|TRBV27|TRBJ2-3|16|-
TGTGCCAGCAGTCCTTGGGACCCCGGTAGGGCAGATACGCAGTATTTT
CASSPWDPGRADTQYF
>-|TRBV9|TRBJ2-5|17|-
TGTGCCAGCAGCCCCGGGGGAGTGTGGGGATTCGAAGAGACCCAGTACTTC
CASSPGGVWGFEETQYF
>-|TRBV11-3|TRBJ2-5|14|TRBD1
TGTGCCAGCAGCTTAAATGGACAGGCGGAGACCCAGTACTTC
CASSLNGQAETQYF
>-|TRBV24-1|TRBJ2-2|17|TRBD1
TGTGCCACCAGTGATTCTAGGGGACAGTCGAACACCGGGGAGCTGTTTTTT
CATSDSRGQSNTGELFF
>-|TRBV29-1|TRBJ1-4|16|-
TGCAGCGTTGAAGAGGAATCTATTGGGACCGGGGTGCCACTGTTTTTT
CSVEEESIGTGVPLFF
>-|TRBV10-2|TRBJ2-2|14|TRBD1
TGCGCCAGTAACGACAGGGTTAACACCGGGGAGCTGTTTTTT
CASNDRVNTGELFF
>-|TRBV27|TRBJ2-5|14|-
TGTGCCAGCAGTCTCGGGGCCAATCAAGAGACCCAGTACTTC
CASSLGANQETQYF
>-|TRBV18|TRBJ1-1|12|-
TGTGCCAGCTCACCACAGCCCCCCGAAGCTTTCTTT
CASSPQPPEAFF
>-|TRBV6-1|TRBJ1-2|17|-
TGTGCCAGCAGTGAGCGTTATCGTGTTAGGGCAAACTATGGCTACACCTTC
CASSERYRVRANYGYTF
>few|TRBV7-8|TRBJ2-2|13|-
TGTGCCAGCAGCTATGACCGGGCCGGGGAGCTGTTTTTT
CASSYDRAGELFF
>few|TRBV9|TRBJ1-1|13|-
TGTGCCAGCAGCGTGGGTCCGGGAGGTGAAGCTTTCTTT
CASSVGPGGEAFF
>-|TRBV6-6|TRBJ1-5|16|TRBD1
TGTGCCAGCAGCACGACAGGGGAGGTTGGCAATCAGCCCCAGCATTTT
CASSTTGEVGNQPQHF
>-|TRBV18|TRBJ1-6|15|-
TGTGCCAGCTCACCCAAACAGGGTCCGACTTCACCCCTCCACTTT
CASSPKQGPTSPLHF
>-|TRBV18|TRBJ1-1|15|TRBD1
TGTGCCAGCTCACCACGAGACAGGGCCCACACTGAAGCTTTCTTT
CASSPRDRAHTEAFF
>-|TRBV24-1|TRBJ2-2|16|TRBD1
TGTGCCACCAGTGATTGGGGACAGGGAGCCACCGGGGAGCTGTTTTTT
CATSDWGQGATGELFF
>-|TRBV21-1|TRBJ1-2|18|-
TGTGCCAGCAGCAAATGGGCCGGACAGGCAACGGCTAACTATGGCTACACCTTC
CASSKWAGQATANYGYTF
>-|TRBV18|TRBJ1-1|14|TRBD1
TGTGCCAGCTCTCTAGACAGGGTGAACACTGAAGCTTTCTTT
CASSLDRVNTEAFF
>-|TRBV7-9|TRBJ2-7|13|-
TGTGCCAGCGGGAACGACCGGACCTACGAGCAGTACTTC
CASGNDRTYEQYF
>-|TRBV5-1|TRBJ2-2|16|-
TGCGCCAGCAGCTTGGGAGGACAGCCTAACACCGGGGAGCTGTTTTTT
CASSLGGQPNTGELFF
>-|TRBV7-9|TRBJ1-1|14|-
TGTGCCAGCACCTTCCGATCGCGAGACACTGAAGCTTTCTTT
CASTFRSRDTEAFF
>-|TRBV9|TRBJ1-3|15|TRBD1
TGTGCCAGCAGCTTCAGACAGGGAGCTGGAAACACCATATATTTT
CASSFRQGAGNTIYF
>-|TRBV5-1|TRBJ2-1|15|-
TGCGCCAGCAGCTTAACCGGAAGCTCCTACAATGAGCAGTTCTTC
CASSLTGSSYNEQFF
>-|TRBV7-9|TRBJ2-2|15|-
TGTGCCAGCAGCTTTAGCGAAGCTGGCGCCGGGGAGCTGTTTTTT
CASSFSEAGAGELFF
>-|TRBV7-9|TRBJ1-1|16|-
TGTGCCAGCAGCTTTATCGGGACATCATTGAACACTGAAGCTTTCTTT
CASSFIGTSLNTEAFF